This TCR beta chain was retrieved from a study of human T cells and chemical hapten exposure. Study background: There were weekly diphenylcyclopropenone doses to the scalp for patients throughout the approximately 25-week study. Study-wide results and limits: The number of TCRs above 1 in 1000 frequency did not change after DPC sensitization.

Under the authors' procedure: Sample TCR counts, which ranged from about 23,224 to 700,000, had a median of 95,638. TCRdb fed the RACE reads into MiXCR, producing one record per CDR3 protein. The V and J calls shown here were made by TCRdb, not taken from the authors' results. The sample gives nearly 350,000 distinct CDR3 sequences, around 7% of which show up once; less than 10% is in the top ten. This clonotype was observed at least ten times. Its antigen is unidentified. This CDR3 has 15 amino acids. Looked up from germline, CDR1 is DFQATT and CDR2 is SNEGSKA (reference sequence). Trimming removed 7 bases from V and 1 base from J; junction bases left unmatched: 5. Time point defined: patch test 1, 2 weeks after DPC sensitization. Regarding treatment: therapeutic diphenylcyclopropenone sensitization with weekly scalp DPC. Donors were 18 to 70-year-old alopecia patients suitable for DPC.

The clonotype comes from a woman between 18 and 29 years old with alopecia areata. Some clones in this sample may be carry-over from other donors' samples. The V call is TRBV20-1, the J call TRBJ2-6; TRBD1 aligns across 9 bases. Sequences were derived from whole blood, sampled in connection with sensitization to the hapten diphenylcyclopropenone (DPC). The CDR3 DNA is TGCAGTGTACCCGGGACAGGGTCTGGGGCCAACGTCCTGACTTTC. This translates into CSVPGTGSGANVLTF.